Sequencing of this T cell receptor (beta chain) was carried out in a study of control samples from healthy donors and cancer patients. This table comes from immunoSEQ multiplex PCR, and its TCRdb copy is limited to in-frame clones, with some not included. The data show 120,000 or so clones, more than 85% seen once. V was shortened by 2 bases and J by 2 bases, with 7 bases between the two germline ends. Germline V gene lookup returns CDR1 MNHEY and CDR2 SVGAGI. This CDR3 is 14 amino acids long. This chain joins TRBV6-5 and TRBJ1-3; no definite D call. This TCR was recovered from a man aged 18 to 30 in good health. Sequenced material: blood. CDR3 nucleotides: TGTGCCAGCAGTTACGATGGAACTGGAAACACCATATATTTT. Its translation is CASSYDGTGNTIYF.